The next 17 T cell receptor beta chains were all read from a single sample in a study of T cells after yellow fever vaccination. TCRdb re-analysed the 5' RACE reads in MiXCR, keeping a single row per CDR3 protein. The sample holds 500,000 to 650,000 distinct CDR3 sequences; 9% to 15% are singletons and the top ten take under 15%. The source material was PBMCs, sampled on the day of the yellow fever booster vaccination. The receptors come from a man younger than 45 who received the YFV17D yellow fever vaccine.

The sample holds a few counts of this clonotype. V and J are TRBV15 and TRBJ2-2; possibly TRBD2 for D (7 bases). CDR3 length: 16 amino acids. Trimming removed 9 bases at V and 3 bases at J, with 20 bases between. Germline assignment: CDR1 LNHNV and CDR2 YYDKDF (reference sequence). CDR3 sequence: CATSGGFGGHTGELFF. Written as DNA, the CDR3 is TGTGCCACATCGGGGGGCTTCGGAGGGCACACCGGGGAGCTGTTTTTT.

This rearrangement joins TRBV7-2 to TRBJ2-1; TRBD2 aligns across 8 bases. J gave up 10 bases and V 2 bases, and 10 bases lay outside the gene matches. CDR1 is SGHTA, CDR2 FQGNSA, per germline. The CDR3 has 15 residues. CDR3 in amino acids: CASSLIRAGREEQFF. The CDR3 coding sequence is TGTGCCAGCAGCTTAATCCGGGCCGGGAGGGAGGAGCAGTTCTTC.

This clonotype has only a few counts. The CDR3 DNA is TGTGCCAGCAGGACCCCTAAAAGATTGTACGAGCAGTACTTC. This encodes CASRTPKRLYEQYF. The chain employs TRBV28 and TRBJ2-7; D is unclear. With 6 bases removed from V and 4 bases from J, the gap between germline ends came to 16 bases. The CDR3 extends over 14 amino acids. Germline V gives CDR1 MDHEN, CDR2 SYDVKM. The full variable domain, its missing parts supplied by reference TRBV28 and TRBJ2-7, is DVKVTQSSRYLVKRTGEKVFLECVQDMDHENMFWYRQDPGLGLRLIYFSYDVKMKEKGDIPEGYSVSREKKERFSLILESASTNQTSMYLCASRTPKRLYEQYFGPGTRLTVT.

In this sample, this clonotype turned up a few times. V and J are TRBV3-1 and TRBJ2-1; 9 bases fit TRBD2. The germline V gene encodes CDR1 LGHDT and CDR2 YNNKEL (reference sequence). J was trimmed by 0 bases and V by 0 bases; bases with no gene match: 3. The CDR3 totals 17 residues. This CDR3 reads CASSQESSGSSYNEQFF. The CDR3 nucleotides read TGTGCCAGCAGCCAAGAAAGTAGCGGGAGCTCCTACAATGAGCAGTTCTTC.

The CDR3 protein is CASSSGETNTDTQYF. In nucleotides, the CDR3 is TGTGCCAGCAGCAGCGGGGAAACCAACACAGATACGCAGTATTTT. The chain uses TRBV11-3 and TRBJ2-3; 7 bases line up with TRBD2. Germline assignment: CDR1 SGHNT and CDR2 YENEEA. The CDR3 has 15 residues. Germline trimming cut 5 bases from V and 2 bases from J; bases unmatched to any gene: 7.

The CDR3 DNA sequence: TGTGCCAGTCGAACAGGACAGGGTCTAAATACGCAGTATTTT. The encoded protein is CASRTGQGLNTQYF. This chain connects TRBV2 to TRBJ2-3, with 8 positions matching TRBD1. Germline CDR1 reads SNHLY; CDR2 reads FYNNEI. The CDR3 contains 14 residues. V shed 9 bases and J 7 bases; nucleotides not matched to a gene: 12.

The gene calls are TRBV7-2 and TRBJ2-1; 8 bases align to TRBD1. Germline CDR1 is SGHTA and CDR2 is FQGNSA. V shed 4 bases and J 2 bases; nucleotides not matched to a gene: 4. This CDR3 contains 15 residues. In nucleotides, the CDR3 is TGTGCCAGCAGCTGGACGACAGGGGCCTACAATGAGCAGTTCTTC. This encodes CASSWTTGAYNEQFF.

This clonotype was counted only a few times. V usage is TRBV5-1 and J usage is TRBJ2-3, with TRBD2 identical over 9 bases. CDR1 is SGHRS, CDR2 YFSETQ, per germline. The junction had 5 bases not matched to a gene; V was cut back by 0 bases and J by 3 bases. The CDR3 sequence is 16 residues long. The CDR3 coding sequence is TGCGCCAGCAGCTTGGCGGCTAGCGGGGCTACAGATACGCAGTATTTT. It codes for CASSLAASGATDTQYF.

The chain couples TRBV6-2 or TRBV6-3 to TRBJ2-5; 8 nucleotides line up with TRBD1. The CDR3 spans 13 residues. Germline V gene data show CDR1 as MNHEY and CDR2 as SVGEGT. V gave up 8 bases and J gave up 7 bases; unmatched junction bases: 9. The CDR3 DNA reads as TGTGCCAGCCAGAGGACAGGGTCCGGGACCCAGTACTTC. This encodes CASQRTGSGTQYF.

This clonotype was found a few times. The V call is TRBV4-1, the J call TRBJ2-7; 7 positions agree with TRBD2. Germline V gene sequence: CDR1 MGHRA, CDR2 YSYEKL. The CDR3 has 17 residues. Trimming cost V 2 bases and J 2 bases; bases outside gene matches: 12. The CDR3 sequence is CASSQRLMAGVPYEQYF. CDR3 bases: TGCGCCAGCAGCCAACGCTTAATGGCGGGAGTACCCTACGAGCAGTACTTC.

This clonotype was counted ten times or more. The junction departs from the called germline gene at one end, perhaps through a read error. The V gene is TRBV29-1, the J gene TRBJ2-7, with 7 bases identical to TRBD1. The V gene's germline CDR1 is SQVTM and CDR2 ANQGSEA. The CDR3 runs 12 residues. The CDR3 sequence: CSVEGQAYEQYF. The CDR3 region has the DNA TGCAGCGTCGAAGGACAGGCCTACGAGCAGTACTTC.

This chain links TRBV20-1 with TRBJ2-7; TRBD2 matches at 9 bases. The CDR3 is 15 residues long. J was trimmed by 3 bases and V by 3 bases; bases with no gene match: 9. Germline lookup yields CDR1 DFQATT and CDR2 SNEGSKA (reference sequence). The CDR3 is CSASGLSGSLYEQYF. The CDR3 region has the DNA TGCAGTGCTAGTGGACTTAGCGGGAGTCTCTACGAGCAGTACTTC.

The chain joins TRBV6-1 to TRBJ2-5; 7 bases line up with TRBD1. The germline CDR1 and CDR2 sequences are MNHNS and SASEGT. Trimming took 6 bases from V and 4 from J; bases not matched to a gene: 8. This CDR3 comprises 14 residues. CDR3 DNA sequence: TGTGCCAGCAGAGTGGGACAGCTCCGAGAGACCCAGTACTTC. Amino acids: CASRVGQLRETQYF.

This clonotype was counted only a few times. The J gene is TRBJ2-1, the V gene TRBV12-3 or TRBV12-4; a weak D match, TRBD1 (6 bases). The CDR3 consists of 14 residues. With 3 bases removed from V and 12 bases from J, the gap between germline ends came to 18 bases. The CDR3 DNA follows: TGTGCCAGCAGTTTTCCCTCCGTTGACAGGTGGCAGTTCTTC. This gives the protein CASSFPSVDRWQFF.

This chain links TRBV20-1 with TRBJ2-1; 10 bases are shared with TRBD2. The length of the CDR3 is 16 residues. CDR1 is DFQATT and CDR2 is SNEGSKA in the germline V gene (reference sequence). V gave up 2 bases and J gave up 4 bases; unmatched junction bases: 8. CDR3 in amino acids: CSARTHGLAEYNEQFF. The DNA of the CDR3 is TGCAGTGCTAGAACCCACGGACTAGCGGAATACAATGAGCAGTTCTTC.

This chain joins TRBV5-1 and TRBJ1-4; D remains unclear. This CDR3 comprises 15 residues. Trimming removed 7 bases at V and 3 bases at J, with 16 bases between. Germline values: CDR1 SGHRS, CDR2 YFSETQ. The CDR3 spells CASGPNPGPNEKLFF. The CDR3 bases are TGCGCCAGCGGCCCGAATCCGGGTCCTAATGAAAAACTGTTTTTT.

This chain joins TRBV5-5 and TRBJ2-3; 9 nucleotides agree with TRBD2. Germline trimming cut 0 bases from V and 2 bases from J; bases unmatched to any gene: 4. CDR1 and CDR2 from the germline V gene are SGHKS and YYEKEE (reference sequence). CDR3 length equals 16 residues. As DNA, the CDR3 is TGTGCCAGCAGCTTGGGAGCGGGGGGACCCACAGATACGCAGTATTTT. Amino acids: CASSLGAGGPTDTQYF.